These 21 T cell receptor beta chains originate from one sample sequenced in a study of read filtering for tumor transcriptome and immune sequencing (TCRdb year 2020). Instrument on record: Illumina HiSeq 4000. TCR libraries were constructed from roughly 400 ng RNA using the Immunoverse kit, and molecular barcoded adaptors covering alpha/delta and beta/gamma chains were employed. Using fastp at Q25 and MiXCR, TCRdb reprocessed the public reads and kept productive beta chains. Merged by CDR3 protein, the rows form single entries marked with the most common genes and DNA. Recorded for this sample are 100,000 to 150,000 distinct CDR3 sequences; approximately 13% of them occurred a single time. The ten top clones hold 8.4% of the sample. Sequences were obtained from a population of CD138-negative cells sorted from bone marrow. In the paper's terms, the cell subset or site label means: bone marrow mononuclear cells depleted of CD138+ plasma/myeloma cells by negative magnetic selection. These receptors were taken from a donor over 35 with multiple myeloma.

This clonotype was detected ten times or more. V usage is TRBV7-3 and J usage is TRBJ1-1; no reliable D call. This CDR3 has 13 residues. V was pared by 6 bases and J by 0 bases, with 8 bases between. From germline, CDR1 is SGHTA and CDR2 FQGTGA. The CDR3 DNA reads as TGTGCCAGCAGATTGGGATTGAACACTGAAGCTTTCTTT. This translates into CASRLGLNTEAFF.

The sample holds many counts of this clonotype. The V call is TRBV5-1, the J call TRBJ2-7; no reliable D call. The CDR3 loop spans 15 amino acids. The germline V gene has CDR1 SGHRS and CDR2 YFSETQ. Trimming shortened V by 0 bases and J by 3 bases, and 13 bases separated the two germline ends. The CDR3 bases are TGCGCCAGCAGCTTGGGCGGCAGCGTCGTCTACGAGCAGTACTTC. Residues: CASSLGGSVVYEQYF. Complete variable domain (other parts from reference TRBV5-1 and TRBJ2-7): KAGVTQTPRYLIKTRGQQVTLSCSPISGHRSVSWYQQTPGQGLQFLFEYFSETQRNKGNFPGRFSGRQFSNSRSEMNVSTLELGDSALYLCASSLGGSVVYEQYFGPGTRLTVT.

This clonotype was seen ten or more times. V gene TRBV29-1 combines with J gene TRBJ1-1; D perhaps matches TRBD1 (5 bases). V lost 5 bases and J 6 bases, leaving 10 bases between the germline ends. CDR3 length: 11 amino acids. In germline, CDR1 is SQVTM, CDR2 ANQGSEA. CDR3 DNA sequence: TGCAGCGTTCAGGGTACATCTGAAGCTTTCTTT. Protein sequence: CSVQGTSEAFF.

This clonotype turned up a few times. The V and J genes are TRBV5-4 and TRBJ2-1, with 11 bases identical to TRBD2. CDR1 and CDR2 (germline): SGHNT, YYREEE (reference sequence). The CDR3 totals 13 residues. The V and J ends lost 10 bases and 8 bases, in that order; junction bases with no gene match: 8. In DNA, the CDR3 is TGTGCCCTCGGGGCTAGCGGGAGGTATGAGCAGTTCTTC. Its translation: CALGASGRYEQFF. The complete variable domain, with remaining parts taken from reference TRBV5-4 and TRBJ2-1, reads ETGVTQSPTHLIKTRGQQVTLRCSSQSGHNTVSWYQQALGQGPQFIFQYYREEENGRGNFPPRFSGLQFPNYSSELNVNALELDDSALYLCALGASGRYEQFFGPGTRLTVL.

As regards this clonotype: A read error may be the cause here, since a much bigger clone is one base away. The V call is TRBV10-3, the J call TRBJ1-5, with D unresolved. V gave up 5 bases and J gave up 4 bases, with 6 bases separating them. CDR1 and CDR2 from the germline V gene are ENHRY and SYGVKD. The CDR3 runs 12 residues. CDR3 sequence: CAISSTNQPQHF. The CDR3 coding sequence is TGTGCCATCAGTAGTACTAATCAGCCCCAGCATTTT.

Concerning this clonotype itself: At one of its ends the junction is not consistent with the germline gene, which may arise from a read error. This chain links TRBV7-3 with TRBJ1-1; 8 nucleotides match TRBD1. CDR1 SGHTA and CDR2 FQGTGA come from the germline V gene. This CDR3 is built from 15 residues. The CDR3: CASSLGGQGGTEASF. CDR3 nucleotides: TGTGCCAGCAGCTTAGGCGGACAGGGTGGCACTGAAGCTTCCTTT. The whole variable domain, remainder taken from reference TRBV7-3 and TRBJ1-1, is GAGVSQTPSNKVTEKGKYVELRCDPISGHTALYWYRQSLGQGPEFLIYFQGTGAADDSGLPNDRFFAVRPEGSVSTLKIQRTERGDSAVYLCASSLGGQGGTEASFGQGTRLTVV.

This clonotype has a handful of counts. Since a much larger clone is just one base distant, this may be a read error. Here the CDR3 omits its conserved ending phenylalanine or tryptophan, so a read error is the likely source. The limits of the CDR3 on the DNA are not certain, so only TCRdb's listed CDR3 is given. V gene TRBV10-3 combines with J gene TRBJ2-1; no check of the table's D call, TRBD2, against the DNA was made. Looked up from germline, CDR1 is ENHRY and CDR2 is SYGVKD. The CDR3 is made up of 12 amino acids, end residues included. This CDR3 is CAISEGSGGGFL.

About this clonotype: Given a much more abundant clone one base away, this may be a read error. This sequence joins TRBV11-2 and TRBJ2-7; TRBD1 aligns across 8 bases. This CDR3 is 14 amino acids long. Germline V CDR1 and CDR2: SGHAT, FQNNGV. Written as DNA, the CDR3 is TGTGCCAGCAGCTTTCCCGGACAGGGCTACGAGCAGCACTTC. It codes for CASSFPGQGYEQHF.

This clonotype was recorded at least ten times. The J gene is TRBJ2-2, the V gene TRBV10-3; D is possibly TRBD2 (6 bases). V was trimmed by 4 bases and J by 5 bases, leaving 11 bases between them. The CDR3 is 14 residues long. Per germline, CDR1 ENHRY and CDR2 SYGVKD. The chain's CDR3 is CAISAGSSTGELFF. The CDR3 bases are TGTGCCATCAGTGCCGGGAGCAGTACCGGGGAGCTGTTTTTT.

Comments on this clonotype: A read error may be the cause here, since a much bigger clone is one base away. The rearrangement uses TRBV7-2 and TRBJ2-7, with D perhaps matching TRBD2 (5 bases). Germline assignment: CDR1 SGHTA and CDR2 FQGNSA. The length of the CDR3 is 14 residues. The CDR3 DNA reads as TGTGCCAGCAGCTTAGGAGGGAGCTCCTACGAGCCGTACTTC. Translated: CASSLGGSSYEPYF.

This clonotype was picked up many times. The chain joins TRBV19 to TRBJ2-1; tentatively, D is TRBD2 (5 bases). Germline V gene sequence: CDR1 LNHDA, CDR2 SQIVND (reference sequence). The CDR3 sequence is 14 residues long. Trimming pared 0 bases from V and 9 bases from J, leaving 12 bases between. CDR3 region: CASSIDHPGSEQFF. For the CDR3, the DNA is TGTGCCAGTAGTATAGATCATCCGGGATCTGAGCAGTTCTTC.

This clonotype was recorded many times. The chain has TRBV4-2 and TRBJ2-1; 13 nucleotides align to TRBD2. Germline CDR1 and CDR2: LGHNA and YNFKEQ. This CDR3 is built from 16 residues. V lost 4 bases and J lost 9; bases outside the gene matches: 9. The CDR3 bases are TGTGCCAGCAGCCCTTGGACTAGCGGGAGCGATCGTGAGCAGTTCTTC. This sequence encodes CASSPWTSGSDREQFF.

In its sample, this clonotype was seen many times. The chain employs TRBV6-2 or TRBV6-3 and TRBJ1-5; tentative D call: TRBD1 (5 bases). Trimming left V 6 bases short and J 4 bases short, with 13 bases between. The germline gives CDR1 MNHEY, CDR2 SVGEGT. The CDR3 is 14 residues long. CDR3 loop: CASRPNQGNQPQHF. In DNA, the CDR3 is TGTGCCAGCAGGCCAAATCAGGGAAATCAGCCCCAGCATTTT.

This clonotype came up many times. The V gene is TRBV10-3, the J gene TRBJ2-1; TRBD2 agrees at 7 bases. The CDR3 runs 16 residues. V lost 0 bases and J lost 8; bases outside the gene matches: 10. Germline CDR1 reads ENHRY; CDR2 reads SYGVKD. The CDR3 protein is CAISESKRLLADEQFF. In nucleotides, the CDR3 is TGTGCCATCAGTGAGTCGAAGAGACTCCTAGCGGATGAGCAGTTCTTC.

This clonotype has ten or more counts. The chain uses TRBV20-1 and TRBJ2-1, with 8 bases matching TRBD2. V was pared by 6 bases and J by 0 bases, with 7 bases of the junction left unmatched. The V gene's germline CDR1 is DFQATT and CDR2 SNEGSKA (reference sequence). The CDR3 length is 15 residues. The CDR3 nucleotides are TGCAGTGCGGATCGACTAGCGAGCTCCTACAATGAGCAGTTCTTC. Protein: CSADRLASSYNEQFF.

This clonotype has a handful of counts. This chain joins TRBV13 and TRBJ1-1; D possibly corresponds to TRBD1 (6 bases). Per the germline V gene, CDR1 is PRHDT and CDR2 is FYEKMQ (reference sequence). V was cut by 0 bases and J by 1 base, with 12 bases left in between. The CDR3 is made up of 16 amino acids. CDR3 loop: CASSLGRLRGNTEAFF. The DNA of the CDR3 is TGTGCCAGCAGCTTAGGCCGTCTCAGGGGGAACACTGAAGCTTTCTTT. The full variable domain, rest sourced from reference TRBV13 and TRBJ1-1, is AAGVIQSPRHLIKEKRETATLKCYPIPRHDTVYWYQQGPGQDPQFLISFYEKMQSDKGSIPDRFSAQQFSDYHSELNMSSLELGDSALYFCASSLGRLRGNTEAFFGQGTRLTVV.

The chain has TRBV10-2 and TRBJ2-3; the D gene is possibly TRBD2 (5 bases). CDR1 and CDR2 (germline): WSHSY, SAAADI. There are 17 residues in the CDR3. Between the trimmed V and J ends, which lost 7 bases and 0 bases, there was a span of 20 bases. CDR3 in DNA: TGCGCCAGCACCGAGGGCTACCAGACTCTTAGCACAGATACGCAGTATTTT. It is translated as CASTEGYQTLSTDTQYF.

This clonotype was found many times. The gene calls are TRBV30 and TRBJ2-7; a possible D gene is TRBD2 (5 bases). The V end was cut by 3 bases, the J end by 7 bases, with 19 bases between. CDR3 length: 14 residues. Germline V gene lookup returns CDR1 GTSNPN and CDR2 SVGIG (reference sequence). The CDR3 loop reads CAWSLGQPPGEQYF. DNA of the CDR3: TGTGCCTGGAGCCTCGGGCAGCCCCCGGGAGAGCAGTACTTC.

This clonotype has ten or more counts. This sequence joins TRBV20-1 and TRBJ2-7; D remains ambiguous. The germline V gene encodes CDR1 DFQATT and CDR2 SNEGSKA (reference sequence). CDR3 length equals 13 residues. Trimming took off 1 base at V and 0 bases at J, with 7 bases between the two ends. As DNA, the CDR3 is TGCAGTGCTAGAGCCTCGTACTCCTACGAGCAGTACTTC. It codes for CSARASYSYEQYF.

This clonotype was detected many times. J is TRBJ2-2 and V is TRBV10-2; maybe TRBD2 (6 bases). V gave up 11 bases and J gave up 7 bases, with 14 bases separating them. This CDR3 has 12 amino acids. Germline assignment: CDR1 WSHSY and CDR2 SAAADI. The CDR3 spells CAARLGDGELFF. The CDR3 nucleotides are TGCGCCGCCCGACTAGGGGACGGGGAGCTGTTTTTT.

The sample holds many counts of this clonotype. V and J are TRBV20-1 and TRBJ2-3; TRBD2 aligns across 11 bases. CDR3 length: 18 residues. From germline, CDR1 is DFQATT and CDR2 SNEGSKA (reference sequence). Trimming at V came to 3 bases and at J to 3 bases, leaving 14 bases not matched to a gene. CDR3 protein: CSASRLAGGDFRTDTQYF. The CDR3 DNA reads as TGCAGTGCTAGCCGCCTAGCGGGAGGAGATTTTAGGACAGATACGCAGTATTTT.